The source of this T cell receptor beta chain is a study of vaccination and CD4 T cells after COVID-19. The trim removed 1 base at V and 5 bases at J, leaving 4 bases unmatched. CDR3 length: 14 amino acids. Germline V lookup: CDR1 LNHDA, CDR2 SQIVND (reference sequence). The treatment denotes: roughly 10-day PBMC culture with coronavirus spike peptide pools or control peptides (ViraFEST assay). Per-well cultures of two million PBMCs received 9 to 10 IU/ml IL-2 and about 10 ug/ml peptide pools. A note on this clonotype: Antigen: not known.

The Oncomine TCR Beta short-read assay sequenced DNA from cultured CD4+ T cells. TCRdb analysed the PCR reads with MiXCR anew, one entry per CDR3 protein. Found here are more than 10,000 distinct CDR3 sequences, under 80% of them singletons; the top ten hold about an eighth. The sample was CD4+ T cells from blood, cultured in vitro. The origin of this receptor is a human donor who had recovered from COVID-19. The chain employs TRBV19 and TRBJ2-5; 7 bases line up with TRBD1. As DNA, the CDR3 is TGTGCCAGTAGTATAGCGACAGGGTCGGAGACCCAGTACTTC. It translates to CASSIATGSETQYF. Full variable domain (missing parts from reference TRBV19 and TRBJ2-5): DGGITQSPKYLFRKEGQNVTLSCEQNLNHDAMYWYRQDPGQGLRLIYYSQIVNDFQKGDIAEGYSVSREKKESFPLTVTSAQKNPTAFYLCASSIATGSETQYFGPGTRLLVL.